This record looks at one TCR beta chain sequence and its context. The specificity of this receptor is unknown. No base quality information exists; no much larger clone differs at one position. Trimming accounts for 4 bases at V and 0 bases at J, while the number of junction bases matched to no gene is 6. CDR1 and CDR2 are drawn from the germline V gene: SGDLS, YYNGEE. The CDR3 measures 15 amino acids from cysteine to phenylalanine. The entry retains the CDR3 DNA only, 45 bases that are in frame from base 1. The data were taken from a study of shared clonotypes between healthy human individuals (dated by TCRdb to the early 2020s). In terms of the full investigation: The cohort included three men and a couple of women between 18 and 49 years of age. For each donor, CD4 naive and CD4 memory were each given three plates, CD8 naive was given two plates, and CD8 memory was given one plate. Leukapheresis yielded between about 0.94 and 9.5 billion PBMCs per donor. Blood TCR repertoires of about 5 healthy adults were deeply sequenced to estimate repertoire size and the extent of clonotype sharing between individuals. To increase sequencing depth and limit assay-specific biases, TCR repertoire library preparation and sequencing were carried out by different laboratories using diverse techniques.

Results the study describes overall, beyond this receptor: Rarefaction of sorted-subset datasets indicated incomplete sequencing despite the large sequencing depth. Based on pairwise subsampling, the degree of clonotype sharing among donors was expected to be affected by sequencing depth. Clonotypes shared by all four sorted-subset donors showed higher generation probabilities than non-shared clonotypes. The genetic and exposure-history diversity represented was limited by the small number of donors. Naive subsets generally had larger estimated clonotype richness than memory subsets did. Sharing across several donors was observed for 4.5% to 6.5% of naive CD4, over 3% of naive CD8, about 2.3% of memory CD4, and about 0.4% of memory CD8 clonotypes. Only blood was sampled, and tissue TCR repertoires likely differ from those in blood.

TCR CDR3 regions were amplified from genomic DNA by multiplex PCR using the deep immunoSEQ assay. Extracted genomic DNA from each cell subset was spread evenly across all wells of several immunoSEQ 96-well plates, with each plate serving as a replicate. For sorted subsets, roughly 200 ng of genomic DNA, equivalent to some 30,000 T cell genomes, went into each replicate PCR. Purified libraries were measured with a Qubit 3.0 fluorometer, size-checked on a Bioanalyzer 2100, and measured again with the KAPA Library Quantification kit. Every immunoSEQ 96-well plate was sequenced on a dedicated single-read 150-cycle Illumina NextSeq 550 flow cell. Regarding the original processing steps: Because the immunoSEQ output included only junctional sequences and no quality scores, the filtering could not be the same as the filtering used for full-length reads. To assign V/J genes and CDR3, sequences were annotated against IMGT germline references using PyIR, a Python wrapper for IgBLAST v1.9. Reads were filtered out if the reads had weak V/J assignments (E-value above 1e-6), no CDR3, stop codons, out-of-frame junctions, or ambiguous translated residues. V3J clonotypes were defined as sequences sharing the same inferred V gene, J gene, and CDR3 amino acid sequence. Percentage overlap between repertoires was computed as shared unique clonotypes divided by the size of the smaller repertoire. Richness of each repertoire was evaluated using RTK rarefaction, the Chao1 estimator, and Recon v2.1 estimates of unobserved clonotypes. Generation probabilities for all TCRbeta clonotypes obtained by the gDNA method from a few donors were computed using OLGA. This is the immuneACCESS table as TCRdb keeps it, with only in-frame sequences that have V and J called. A part of the clones is gone; compared with another copy, unresolved V genes explain less than half, and the rest is unexplained. The V and J calls and clone size are taken from that table; D and trimming were inferred from the DNA. In all, the sample holds about 2 million clones, and over 85% of those were seen once. In total, the top ten clones hold roughly 0.13% of the sample.

The donors were healthy, HIV-negative adults with no recently reported acute infections or vaccinations. All donors were Caucasian adults living in Nashville, Tennessee, USA. CD4+ T cells were enriched through magnetic negative selection, after which naive cells were positively selected on CD45RA and the remaining negative fraction served as the memory subset. Blood was collected by leukapheresis, and PBMCs were isolated by Ficoll-Histopaque density gradient centrifugation and then cryopreserved in liquid nitrogen vapor phase. Analytical flow cytometry was used to check the purity and quantity of every magnetically sorted T cell population. From each sorted fraction, genomic DNA was isolated and quantified by UV absorbance on a Nanodrop 2000c.

This TCR was sampled from a man between 18 and 35 years old in good health. The chain employs TRBV9 and TRBJ1-2; TRBD1 agrees with 7 junctional bases. Sequencing input: naive CD4+ T cells sorted from blood. The intended sense of this specimen's cell subset or site label: CD45RA+ positively selected. The CDR3 is CASSLQGGTNYGYTF. The DNA sequence is TGTGCCAGCAGCTTGCAGGGGGGCACTAACTATGGCTACACCTTC.